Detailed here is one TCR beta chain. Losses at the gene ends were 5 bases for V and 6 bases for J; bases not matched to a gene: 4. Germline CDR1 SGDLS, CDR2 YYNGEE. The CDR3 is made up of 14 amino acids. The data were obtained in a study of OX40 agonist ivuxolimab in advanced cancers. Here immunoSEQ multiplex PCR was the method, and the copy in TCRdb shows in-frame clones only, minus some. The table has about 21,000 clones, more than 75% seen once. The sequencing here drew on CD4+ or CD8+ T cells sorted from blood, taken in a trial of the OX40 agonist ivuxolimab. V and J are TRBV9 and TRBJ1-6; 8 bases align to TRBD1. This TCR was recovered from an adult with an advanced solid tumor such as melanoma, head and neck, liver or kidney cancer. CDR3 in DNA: TGTGCCAGCAGGGCACAGGGGGGTAATTCACCCCTCCACTTT. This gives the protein CASRAQGGNSPLHF.